This T cell receptor beta chain derives from a study of PD-1 blockade in classical Hodgkin lymphoma. Overall study context: Patients had nivolumab dosed at 3 mg/kg, delivered intravenously every 2 weeks.

Regarding the study as a whole: Nothing has yet pinned down what causes the repertoire differences, possibly disease activity or prior therapy.

All the patients suffered relapse after autologous stem cell transplantation, and brentuximab vedotin exposure differed. Per the germline V gene, CDR1 is MDHEN and CDR2 is SYDVKM. This CDR3 has 14 amino acids. After removal of 8 bases from V and 7 bases from J, the junction contained 10 bases not matched to a gene. Points on this clone: The antigen is not known.

The data were produced by immunoSEQ multiplex PCR, yet TCRdb's version contains in-frame clones alone and is incomplete. The sample shows more than 35,000 clones, about 91% of them seen only once. The sequence came from a human donor with classical Hodgkin lymphoma. Specimen: peripheral blood mononuclear cells (PBMCs), collected before the second cycle of nivolumab. The rearrangement uses TRBV28 and TRBJ1-2, with 10 bases lining up with TRBD1. CDR3 DNA sequence: TGTGCCAGCTGTGGGGGACAGGGGATTTTTGGCTACACCTTC. This sequence encodes CASCGGQGIFGYTF.